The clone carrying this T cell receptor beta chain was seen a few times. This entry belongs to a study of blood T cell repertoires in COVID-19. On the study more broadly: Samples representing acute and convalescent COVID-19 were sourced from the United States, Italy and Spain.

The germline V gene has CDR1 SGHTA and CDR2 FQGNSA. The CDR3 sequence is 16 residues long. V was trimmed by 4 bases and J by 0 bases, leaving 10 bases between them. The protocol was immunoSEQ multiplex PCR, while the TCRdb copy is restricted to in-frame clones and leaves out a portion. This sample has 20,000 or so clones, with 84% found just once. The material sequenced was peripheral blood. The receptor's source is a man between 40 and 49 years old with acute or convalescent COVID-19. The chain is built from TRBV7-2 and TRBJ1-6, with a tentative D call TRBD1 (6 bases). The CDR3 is CASSSTGSSYNSPLHF. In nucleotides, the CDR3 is TGTGCCAGCAGCTCAACAGGGAGCTCCTATAATTCACCCCTCCACTTT.